This T cell receptor beta chain was sequenced for a study of shared clonotypes between healthy human individuals (dated by TCRdb to the early 2020s). Regarding the study in general: Three men and a couple of women, aged 18 to 49 years, made up the cohort. To increase sequencing depth and limit assay-specific biases, different laboratories used diverse techniques to prepare libraries and sequence TCR repertoires. The study deeply sequenced blood TCR repertoires of about five healthy adults to estimate repertoire size and the extent of clonotype sharing between individuals. Between about 0.9 and 10 billion PBMCs per donor were obtained by leukapheresis. For each donor, CD4 naive and CD4 memory were each run on three plates, CD8 naive on two plates, and CD8 memory on one plate.

Using the deep immunoSEQ assay, TCR CDR3 regions were amplified from genomic DNA by multiplex PCR. Extracted genomic DNA from each cell subset was distributed evenly across all wells of several immunoSEQ 96-well plates, and each plate was treated as a replicate. For sorted subsets, roughly 0.2 ug genomic DNA, equal to 30,000 to 35,000 T cell genomes, was loaded into each replicate PCR. The purified libraries were quantified using a Qubit 3.0 fluorometer, sized with a Bioanalyzer 2100, and then quantified again using the KAPA Library Quantification kit. Every immunoSEQ 96-well plate was sequenced on a dedicated single-read 150-cycle Illumina NextSeq 550 flow cell. As for the original processing: Because the immunoSEQ output held only junctional sequences and lacked quality scores, the filtering could not match the filtering applied to full-length reads. Sequences were annotated with PyIR, a Python wrapper for IgBLAST v1.9, using IMGT germline references to assign V/J genes and CDR3. Any read was removed if the V/J assignment was weak (E-value above 1e-6), the CDR3 was missing, or the read contained stop codons, out-of-frame junctions, or ambiguous translated residues. V3J clonotypes were defined by identical inferred V gene, J gene, and CDR3 amino acid sequence. Percentage overlap between repertoires was calculated by dividing the number of shared unique clonotypes by the size of the smaller repertoire. Three approaches were used to assess repertoire richness: RTK rarefaction, the Chao1 estimator, and Recon v2.1 estimates of unobserved clonotypes. For all TCRbeta clonotypes obtained by the gDNA method from a handful of donors, generation probabilities were computed with OLGA. TCRdb's version of the immuneACCESS table is confined to in-frame rearrangements and falls short of the full clone set. An unresolved V gene accounts for under half of the shortfall where checked; the remainder is of unknown origin. The D gene and trimming were derived from the DNA, and the V and J assignments and clone size from that table. The sample table shows some 2,500,000 clones, and 93% are seen once. The ten top clones hold around 0.4% of the sample.

In the germline V gene, CDR1 corresponds to MNHNS and CDR2 to SASEGT. The germline ends are 5 bases apart after V is trimmed by 4 bases and J by 5 bases. The CDR3 runs 11 amino acids, cysteine and phenylalanine included. The entry retains the CDR3 DNA only, 33 bases that are in frame from base 1. The donors were healthy, HIV-negative adults who had no recently reported acute infections or vaccinations. Every donor was a Caucasian adult living in Nashville, Tennessee, USA. Magnetic negative selection was used to enrich CD4+ T cells, after which naive cells were positively selected on CD45RA and the negative fraction became the memory subset. Blood was collected by leukapheresis, and PBMCs were isolated by Ficoll-Histopaque density gradient centrifugation and then cryopreserved in liquid nitrogen vapor phase. Analytical flow cytometry was used to check the purity and quantity of every magnetically sorted T cell population. From each sorted fraction, genomic DNA was isolated and quantified by UV absorbance on a Nanodrop 2000c.

About this clone itself: The target of this receptor is not known. Base qualities are not recorded, but no much larger clone differs from it by a single base.

What the work shows at the level of the full study, not this receptor alone: Rarefaction of sorted-subset datasets indicated incomplete sequencing despite the large sequencing depth. Only blood was sampled, and tissue TCR repertoires likely differ from those in blood. Compared with non-shared clonotypes, clonotypes shared by all four sorted-subset donors had higher generation probabilities. Naive subsets generally had larger estimated clonotype richness than memory subsets. The small number of donors limited the genetic and exposure-history diversity represented. Pairwise subsampling led to the expectation that sequencing depth would affect the degree of clonotype sharing among donors. Sharing across a few donors was observed for approximately 5% of naive CD4, over 3% of naive CD8, about 2.3% of memory CD4, and roughly 0.43% of memory CD8 clonotypes.

Sequencing used naive CD4+ T cells from PBMCs. The sample's cell subset or site, from its label and the paper: CD45RA+ positively selected. The sequence derives from a man younger than 35 in good health. Some clones in this sample may be carry-over from other donors' samples. The chain links TRBV6-1 with TRBJ1-2, with the identity of the D gene unclear. The nucleotide sequence is TGTGCCAGCAGTGTAACGTATGGCTACACCTTC. Protein translation: CASSVTYGYTF.